This passage covers 18 T cell receptor beta chains from one sample sequenced in a study of response to subunit inactivated influenza vaccine. TCRdb passed the RT-PCR reads through MiXCR, listing each CDR3 protein once. The table shows roughly 550,000 distinct CDR3 sequences, with approximately 22% occurring only once. The sample was also reused in another study, on T cells expressing NK-cell markers. That study adds: Researchers built TCR beta cDNA using 5'RACE template switching with UMIs.

This specimen was CD4+ T cells sorted from PBMCs, taken roughly 12 days after vaccination. The source is a man in his fifties or sixties who received an inactivated influenza vaccine.

The chain couples TRBV7-2 to TRBJ2-7; unclear D gene. CDR1 SGHTA and CDR2 FQGNSA come from the germline V gene. Trimming removed 6 bases from V and 2 bases from J, with 14 bases in between. The CDR3 extends over 14 amino acids. The CDR3 spells CASSRVGPPYEQYF. In nucleotides, the CDR3 is TGTGCCAGCAGTCGGGTAGGCCCCCCCTACGAGCAGTACTTC.

The rearrangement links TRBV4-3 to TRBJ2-1; D is undetermined. V dropped 4 bases and J dropped 0 bases, with 19 bases sitting between them. The CDR3 sequence is 18 residues long. Germline V gene data show CDR1 as LGHNA and CDR2 as YSLEER. As DNA, the CDR3 is TGCGCCAGCAGCCCTACGATAGTGGGCTTGAGCTCCTACAATGAGCAGTTCTTC. Its translation is CASSPTIVGLSSYNEQFF.

A note on this clonotype: The junction shows a germline mismatch at one end, possibly a read error. In nucleotides, the CDR3 is TGTGCCAGCAGCATCGGTAGGCGGGACTACTATGAGCAGTTCTTC. This codes for CASSIGRRDYYEQFF. The J gene is TRBJ2-1, the V gene TRBV28, with 7 bases matching TRBD2. Germline V gene data show CDR1 as MDHEN and CDR2 as SYDVKM. This CDR3 region has 15 residues. The whole variable domain, filled in from reference TRBV28 and TRBJ2-1, reads DVKVTQSSRYLVKRTGEKVFLECVQDMDHENMFWYRQDPGLGLRLIYFSYDVKMKEKGDIPEGYSVSREKKERFSLILESASTNQTSMYLCASSIGRRDYYEQFFGPGTRLTVL.

The rearrangement links TRBV7-2 to TRBJ2-1; perhaps TRBD2 as D (6 bases). V was trimmed by 8 bases and J by 9 bases, leaving 11 bases between them. Germline loops: CDR1 SGHTA, CDR2 FQGNSA. The CDR3 totals 11 residues. The CDR3 coding sequence is TGTGCCAGCGGATCTAGCGTTGAGCAGTTCTTC. This codes for CASGSSVEQFF. The whole variable domain, filled in from reference TRBV7-2 and TRBJ2-1, reads GAGVSQSPSNKVTEKGKDVELRCDPISGHTALYWYRQSLGQGLEFLIYFQGNSAPDKSGLPSDRFSAERTGGSVSTLTIQRTQQEDSAVYLCASGSSVEQFFGPGTRLTVL.

This clonotype was picked up a small number of times. The rearrangement uses TRBV24-1 and TRBJ2-3, with 7 bases that match TRBD1. Germline CDR1 is KGHDR and CDR2 is SFDVKD. The J segment lost 0 bases and the V segment lost 3 bases, leaving 8 bases of the junction unmatched. This CDR3 has 17 amino acids. This CDR3 is CATSDPQGLRSTDTQYF. The CDR3 DNA follows: TGTGCCACCAGTGATCCACAGGGGCTTCGGAGCACAGATACGCAGTATTTT.

The chain combines TRBV9 with TRBJ2-1, with a tentative D call TRBD2 (5 bases). CDR1 is SGDLS and CDR2 is YYNGEE in the germline V gene. Between the trimmed V and J ends, which lost 0 bases and 4 bases, there was a span of 14 bases. This CDR3 spans 16 amino acids. CDR3 residues: CASSVGPGSKYNEQFF. The DNA for the CDR3 is TGTGCCAGCAGCGTAGGTCCGGGGTCCAAATACAATGAGCAGTTCTTC.

The chain joins TRBV28 to TRBJ2-5, with 7 bases fitting TRBD1. This CDR3 has 14 residues. J lost 1 base, V lost 6 bases, and 5 bases had no gene match. Germline V gene sequence: CDR1 MDHEN, CDR2 SYDVKM. CDR3 DNA: TGTGCCAGCAGGGGGACAGATCCCCAAGAGACCCAGTACTTC. It encodes CASRGTDPQETQYF.

This clonotype turned up a few times. This chain connects TRBV6-6 to TRBJ2-7; 8 bases agree with TRBD2. The CDR3 contains 13 residues. The junction had 6 bases not matched to a gene; V was cut back by 8 bases and J by 3 bases. CDR1 and CDR2 from the germline V gene are MNHNY and SVGAGI (reference sequence). The CDR3 sequence is CASDSGAYYEQYF. In DNA, the CDR3 is TGTGCCAGCGATAGCGGGGCCTACTACGAGCAGTACTTC.

The rearrangement links TRBV12-3 or TRBV12-4 to TRBJ2-5; TRBD1 is a possible D gene (5 bases). The length of the CDR3 is 14 residues. The V end was cut by 3 bases, the J end by 3 bases, with 11 bases between. CDR3 in amino acids: CASSFAQGEETQYF. DNA for the CDR3: TGTGCCAGCAGTTTCGCGCAGGGCGAAGAGACCCAGTACTTC.

This clonotype was picked up a small number of times. V and J are TRBV7-9 and TRBJ2-7, with D possibly matching TRBD2 (6 bases). V lost 3 bases and J lost 5, with 14 bases in between. The CDR3 spans 14 residues. Germline V gene sequence: CDR1 SEHNR, CDR2 FQNEAQ (reference sequence). The CDR3 coding sequence is TGTGCCAGCAGCTTGGAGGGAGGTTCGAACGAGCAGTACTTC. It specifies CASSLEGGSNEQYF.

This clonotype has ten or more counts. The chain links TRBV5-1 to TRBJ2-3; 9 bases fit TRBD1. From germline, CDR1 is SGHRS and CDR2 YFSETQ. Trimming removed 0 bases from V and 3 bases from J; junction bases left unmatched: 2. The CDR3 sequence is 15 residues long. This CDR3 reads CASSLAGTGTDTQYF. CDR3 coding DNA: TGCGCCAGCAGCTTGGCCGGGACAGGGACAGATACGCAGTATTTT.

This clonotype was seen more than once but under ten times. V usage is TRBV5-1 and J usage is TRBJ2-7; no firm D call. Per the germline V gene, CDR1 is SGHRS and CDR2 is YFSETQ. The CDR3 runs 14 residues. V shed 0 bases and J shed 2 bases, with 9 bases lying between them. CDR3 nucleotide sequence: TGCGCCAGCAGCTTGGTGGGTTTTCCCTACGAGCAGTACTTC. Its protein is CASSLVGFPYEQYF.

The V gene is TRBV7-2, the J gene TRBJ2-5; possibly TRBD2 for D (6 bases). This CDR3 spans 15 amino acids. Trimming cost V 5 bases and J 7 bases, with 20 bases left between them. CDR1 is SGHTA and CDR2 is FQGNSA in the germline V gene. The CDR3 region has the DNA TGTGCCAGCAGCCCAGAGGGGACTCCCGAGAGGACCCAGTACTTC. Protein product: CASSPEGTPERTQYF.

The genes are TRBV7-2 and TRBJ2-2; D is unclear. The germline gives CDR1 SGHTA, CDR2 FQGNSA. The CDR3 has 14 residues. Trimming left V 2 bases short and J 8 bases short, with 12 bases between. The CDR3 spells CASSLPFVGGELFF. CDR3 DNA sequence: TGTGCCAGCAGCTTACCTTTTGTTGGGGGGGAGCTGTTTTTT. Drawing the rest from reference TRBV7-2 and TRBJ2-2, the complete variable domain is GAGVSQSPSNKVTEKGKDVELRCDPISGHTALYWYRQSLGQGLEFLIYFQGNSAPDKSGLPSDRFSAERTGGSVSTLTIQRTQQEDSAVYLCASSLPFVGGELFFGEGSRLTVL.

The chain uses TRBV20-1 and TRBJ2-7, with 7 bases identical to TRBD2. The CDR3 contains 16 residues. Looked up from germline, CDR1 is DFQATT and CDR2 is SNEGSKA (reference sequence). Trimming cost V 0 bases and J 1 base; bases outside gene matches: 9. The CDR3 coding sequence is TGCAGTGCTAGAGATTTCTTAGCGGGCCAGTCCTACGAGCAGTACTTC. Its translation is CSARDFLAGQSYEQYF.

The V gene is TRBV24-1, the J gene TRBJ1-5, with TRBD1 identical over 7 bases. Germline values: CDR1 KGHDR, CDR2 SFDVKD. J lost 5 bases, V lost 11 bases, and 8 bases had no gene match. The CDR3 runs to 13 residues. CDR3 residues: CASDQTGYQPQHF. The CDR3 bases are TGTGCCAGTGACCAGACAGGGTATCAGCCCCAGCATTTT.

The rearrangement uses TRBV25-1 and TRBJ2-1; 10 bases match TRBD2. The length of the CDR3 is 16 residues. The trim removed 8 bases at V and 3 bases at J, leaving 10 bases unmatched. CDR1 is MGHDK, CDR2 SYGVNS, per germline. The CDR3: CASATLSSGSYNEQFF. DNA for the CDR3: TGTGCCAGCGCAACCTTGTCTAGCGGGAGCTACAATGAGCAGTTCTTC.

As DNA, the CDR3 is TGTGCCAGCAGCAAGGGACAGGACACTGAAGCTTTCTTT. It yields the protein CASSKGQDTEAFF. This sequence joins TRBV2 and TRBJ1-1, with 8 bases that match TRBD1. CDR3 size: 13 residues. Germline CDR1 is SNHLY and CDR2 is FYNNEI. The V gene end was trimmed by 6 bases and the J gene end by 3 bases; junction bases not matched to a gene: 3.